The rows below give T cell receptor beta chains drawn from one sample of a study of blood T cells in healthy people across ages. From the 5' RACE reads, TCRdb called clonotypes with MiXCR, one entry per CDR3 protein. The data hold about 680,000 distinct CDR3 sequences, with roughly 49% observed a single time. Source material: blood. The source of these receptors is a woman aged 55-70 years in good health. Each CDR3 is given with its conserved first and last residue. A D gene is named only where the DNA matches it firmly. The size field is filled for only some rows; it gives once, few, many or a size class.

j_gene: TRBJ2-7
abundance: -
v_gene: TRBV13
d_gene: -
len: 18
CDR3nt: TGTGCCAGCAGCCTTTCTATTAGCGGAGCTAGCTCCTACAATGAGCAGTACTTC
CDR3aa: CASSLSISGASSYNEQYF

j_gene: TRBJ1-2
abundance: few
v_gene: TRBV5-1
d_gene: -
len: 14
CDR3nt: TGCGCCAGCAGCCAAGCACCCAGGATCTATGGCTACACCTTC
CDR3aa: CASSQAPRIYGYTF

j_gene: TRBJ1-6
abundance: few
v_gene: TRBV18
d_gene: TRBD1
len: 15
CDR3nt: TGTGCCAGCTCACCACCCGGGACAGGGAATTCACCCCTCCACTTT
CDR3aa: CASSPPGTGNSPLHF

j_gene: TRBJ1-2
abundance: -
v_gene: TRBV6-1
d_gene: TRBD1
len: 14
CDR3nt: TGTGCCAGCAGCGCAACAGGGGGCGCGGGTGGCTACACCTTC
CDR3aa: CASSATGGAGGYTF

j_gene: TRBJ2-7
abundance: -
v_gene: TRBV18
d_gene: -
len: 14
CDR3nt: TGTGCCAGCTCACCTCGCAGGGACGCCAACGAGCAGTACTTC
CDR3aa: CASSPRRDANEQYF

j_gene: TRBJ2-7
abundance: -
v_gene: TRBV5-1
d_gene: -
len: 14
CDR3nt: TGCGCCAGCAGACTTGACTCGACCTCCTACGAGCAGTACTTC
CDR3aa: CASRLDSTSYEQYF

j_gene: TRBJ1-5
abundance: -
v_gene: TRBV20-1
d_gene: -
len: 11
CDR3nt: TGCAGTGCTACAGGAGCGGGGCCCCAGCATTTT
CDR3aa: CSATGAGPQHF

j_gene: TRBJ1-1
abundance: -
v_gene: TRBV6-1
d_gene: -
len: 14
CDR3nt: TGTGCCAGCAAAACTGAGGGTCTTAGTGCTGAAGCTTTCTTT
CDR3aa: CASKTEGLSAEAFF

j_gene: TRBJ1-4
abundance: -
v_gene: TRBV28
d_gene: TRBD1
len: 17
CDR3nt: TGTGCCAGCAGTTTCGCGTCACAGGGGGCGCGTGGTGAAAAACTGTTTTTT
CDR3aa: CASSFASQGARGEKLFF

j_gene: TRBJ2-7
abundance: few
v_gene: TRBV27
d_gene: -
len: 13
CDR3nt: TGTGCCAGCTCCCACGGCGGTACCTACGAGCAGTACTTC
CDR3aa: CASSHGGTYEQYF

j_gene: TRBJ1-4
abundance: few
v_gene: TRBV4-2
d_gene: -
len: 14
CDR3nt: TGTGCCAGCAGCCAAGGATCGGGAAGCTTTGGGCTGTTTTTT
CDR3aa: CASSQGSGSFGLFF

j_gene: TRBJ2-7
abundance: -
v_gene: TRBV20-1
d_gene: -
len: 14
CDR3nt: TGCAGTGTAGTGCGGGCACCCCATCCCTACGAGCAGTACTTC
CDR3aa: CSVVRAPHPYEQYF

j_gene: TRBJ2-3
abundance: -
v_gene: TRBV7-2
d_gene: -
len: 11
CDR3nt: TGTGCCAGCAGGGCCACAGATACGCAGTATTTT
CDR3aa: CASRATDTQYF

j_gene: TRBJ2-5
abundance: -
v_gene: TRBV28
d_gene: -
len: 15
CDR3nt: TGTGCCAGCAGTTTACCCCCAATCTCACAAGAGACCCAGTACTTC
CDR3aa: CASSLPPISQETQYF

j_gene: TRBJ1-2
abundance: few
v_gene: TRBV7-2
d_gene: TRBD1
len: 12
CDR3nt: TGTGCCAGCAGCTTCGGGACAGATCACTACACCTTC
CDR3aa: CASSFGTDHYTF

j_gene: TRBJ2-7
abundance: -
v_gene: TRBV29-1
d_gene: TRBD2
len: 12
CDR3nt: TGCAGCGTTGTTGGGGGGGACTACGAGCAGTACTTC
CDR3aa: CSVVGGDYEQYF

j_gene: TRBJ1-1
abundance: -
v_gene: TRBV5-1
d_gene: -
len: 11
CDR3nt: TGCGCCAGCGGCTTGGATGCTGAAGCTTTCTTT
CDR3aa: CASGLDAEAFF

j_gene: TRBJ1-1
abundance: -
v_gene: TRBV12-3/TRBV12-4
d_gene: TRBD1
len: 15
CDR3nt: TGTGCCAGCAGTACAACCGGGACAGGCACCACTGAAGCTTTCTTT
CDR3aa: CASSTTGTGTTEAFF

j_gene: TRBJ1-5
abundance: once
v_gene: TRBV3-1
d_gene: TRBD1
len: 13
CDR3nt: TGTGCCAGCAGCCAACTGGGACAGGGACCCCAGCATTTT
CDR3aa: CASSQLGQGPQHF

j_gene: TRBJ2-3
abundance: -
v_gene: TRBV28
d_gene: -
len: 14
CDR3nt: TGTGCCAGCAGTAAGGACACCCCCACGGATACGCAGTATTTT
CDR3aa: CASSKDTPTDTQYF

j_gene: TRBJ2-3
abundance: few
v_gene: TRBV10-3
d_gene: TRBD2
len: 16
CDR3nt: TGTGCCATCAAGGCTTCGCGGGAGGGCCACGCAGATACGCAGTATTTT
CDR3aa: CAIKASREGHADTQYF

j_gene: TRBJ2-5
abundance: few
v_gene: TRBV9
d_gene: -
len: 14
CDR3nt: TGTGCCAGCAGCGTAAACTGGCTGCAAGAGACCCAGTACTTC
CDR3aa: CASSVNWLQETQYF

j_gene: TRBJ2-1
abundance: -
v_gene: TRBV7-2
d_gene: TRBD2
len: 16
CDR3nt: TGTGCCAGCAGCCGGCCCGGGACTAGCGGTAGAAATGAGCAGTTCTTC
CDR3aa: CASSRPGTSGRNEQFF

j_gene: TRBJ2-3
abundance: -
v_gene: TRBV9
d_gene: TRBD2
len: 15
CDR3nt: TGTGCCAGCACCGGGACTAGCGGCTACGACGATACGCAGTATTTT
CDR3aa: CASTGTSGYDDTQYF

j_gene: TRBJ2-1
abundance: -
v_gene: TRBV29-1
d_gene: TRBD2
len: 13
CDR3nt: TGCAGCGTTGCGGGACTAGTCATTGGTGAGCAGTTCTTC
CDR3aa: CSVAGLVIGEQFF

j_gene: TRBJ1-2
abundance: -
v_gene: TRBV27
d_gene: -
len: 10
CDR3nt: TGTGCCAGCAGGGGAAGGCGCTACACCTTC
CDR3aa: CASRGRRYTF

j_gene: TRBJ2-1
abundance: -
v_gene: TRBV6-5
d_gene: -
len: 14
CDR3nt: TGTGCCAGCAGCCCGAAGGAGACTAGTTATGAGCAGTTCTTC
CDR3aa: CASSPKETSYEQFF

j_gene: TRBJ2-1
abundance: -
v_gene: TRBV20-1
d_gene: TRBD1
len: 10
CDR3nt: TGCAGTGCCCACAGGGGTGAGCAGTTCTTC
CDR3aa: CSAHRGEQFF

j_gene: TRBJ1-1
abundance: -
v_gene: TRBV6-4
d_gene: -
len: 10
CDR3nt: TGTTCCGGACGGCTGGCTGAAGCTTTCTTT
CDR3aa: CSGRLAEAFF

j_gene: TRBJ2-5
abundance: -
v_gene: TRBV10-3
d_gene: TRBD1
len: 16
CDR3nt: TGTGCCATCAGTGAGCCAGGGACAGGGGCACAAGAGACCCAGTACTTC
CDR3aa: CAISEPGTGAQETQYF

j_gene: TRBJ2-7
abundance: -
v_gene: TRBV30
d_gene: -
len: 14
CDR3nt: TGTGCCTGGAGTTACGGGGACGGAGCCTACGAGCAGTACTTC
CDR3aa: CAWSYGDGAYEQYF

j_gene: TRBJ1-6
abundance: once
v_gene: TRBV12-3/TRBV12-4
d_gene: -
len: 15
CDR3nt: TGTGCCAGCACTCAATCTGGGGGCTCAGGTTCACCCCTCCACTTT
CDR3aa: CASTQSGGSGSPLHF

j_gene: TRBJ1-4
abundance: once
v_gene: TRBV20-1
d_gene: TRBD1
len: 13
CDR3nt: TGCAGTGCCGTCTGGGACAGGGGAGAAAAACTGTTTTTT
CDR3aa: CSAVWDRGEKLFF

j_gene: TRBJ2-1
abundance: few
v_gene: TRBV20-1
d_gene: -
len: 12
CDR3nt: TGCAGTGCCCAGGGACAATACAATGAGCAGTTCTTC
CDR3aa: CSAQGQYNEQFF

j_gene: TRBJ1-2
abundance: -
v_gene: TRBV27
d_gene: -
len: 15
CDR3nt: TGTGCCAGCAGTACCCTGAGGGGGATTAACTATGGCCACACCTTC
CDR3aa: CASSTLRGINYGHTF

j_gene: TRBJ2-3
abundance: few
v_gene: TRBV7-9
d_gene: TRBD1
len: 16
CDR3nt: TGTGCCAGCAGCTTAGGCGGCAGGGGGAACACAGATACGCAGTATTTT
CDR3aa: CASSLGGRGNTDTQYF

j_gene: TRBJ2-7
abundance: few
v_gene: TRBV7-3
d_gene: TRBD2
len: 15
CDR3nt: TGTGCCAGCAGCCCCGTAACTAGCGGGAGAAGCGAGCAGTACTTC
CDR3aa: CASSPVTSGRSEQYF

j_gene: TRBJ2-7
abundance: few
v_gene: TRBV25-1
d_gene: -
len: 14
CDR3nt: TGTGCCAGCAGAACCCAGGGACGGGGCTACGAGCAGTACTTC
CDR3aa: CASRTQGRGYEQYF

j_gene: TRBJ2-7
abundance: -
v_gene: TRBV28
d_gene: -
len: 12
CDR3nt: TGTGCCAGCACGGCAGCGGCCTACGAGCAGTACTTC
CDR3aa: CASTAAAYEQYF

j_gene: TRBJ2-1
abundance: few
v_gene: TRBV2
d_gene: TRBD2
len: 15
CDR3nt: TGTGCCAGCAGCGCCAGAGCGGGAGGGGGAAATGAGCAGTTCTTC
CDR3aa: CASSARAGGGNEQFF

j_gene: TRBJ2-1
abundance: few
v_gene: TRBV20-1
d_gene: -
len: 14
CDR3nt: TGCAGTGCGCTCCCGGTTGTGTCCTACAATGAGCAGTTCTTC
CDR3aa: CSALPVVSYNEQFF

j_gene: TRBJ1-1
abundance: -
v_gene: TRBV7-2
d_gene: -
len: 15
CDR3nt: TGTGCCAGCAGCTTAGCCGGGACGGAAGACACTGAAGCTTTCTTT
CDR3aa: CASSLAGTEDTEAFF

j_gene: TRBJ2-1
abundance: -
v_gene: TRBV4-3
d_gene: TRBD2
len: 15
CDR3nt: TGCGCCAGCAGCCAAGAAATTTCGGGGGGCAATGAGCAGTTCTTC
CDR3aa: CASSQEISGGNEQFF

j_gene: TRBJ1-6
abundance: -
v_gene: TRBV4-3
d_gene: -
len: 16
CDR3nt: TGCGCCAGCAGCCAAGATTCGGGGGACGGAAATTCACCCCTCCACTTT
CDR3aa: CASSQDSGDGNSPLHF

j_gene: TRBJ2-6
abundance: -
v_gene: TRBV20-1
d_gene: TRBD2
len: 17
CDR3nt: TGCAGTGCTTGGACTAGCGGTCAGAGCTCTGGGGCCAACGTCCTGACTTTC
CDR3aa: CSAWTSGQSSGANVLTF